What follows describes a single T cell receptor beta chain. The sample is drawn from a study of control samples from healthy donors and cancer patients. Sequenced by immunoSEQ multiplex PCR; TCRdb stores in-frame clones only, minus some. The table has some 120,000 clones, 75% to 90% seen once. From germline, CDR1 is LGHNT and CDR2 FRNRAP. Trimming cost V 6 bases and J 4 bases; bases outside gene matches: 7. The CDR3 is 14 residues long. Specimen: PBMCs. V usage is TRBV12-5 and J usage is TRBJ1-1, with TRBD1 matching over 8 bases. The receptor comes from a woman between 45 and 65 years old with colorectal cancer. The CDR3 nucleotides are TGTGCTAGTGGCCCACGACAGGGGTTCACTGAAGCTTTCTTT. It encodes CASGPRQGFTEAFF.